What follows are 21 T cell receptor beta chains derived from one specimen sequenced in a study of spatial heterogeneity in lung cancer (dated by TCRdb to between 2018 and 2021). The time point label here, explained by the study, means: sample taken at primary tumor resection. Without any cell sorting, TCR sequencing was performed on whole RNA extracted either from tumor and nontumor lung tissue or from cryopreserved PBMC samples. The library was prepared using 5' RACE. This sample was sequenced with a NextSeq 500. The public sequencing data were trimmed at Q25 with fastp and processed into clonotypes with MiXCR by TCRdb, which kept only in-frame beta chains. Identical CDR3 proteins give one entry, which carries the most common genes and DNA. Across this sample there are more than 5,500 distinct CDR3 sequences, with 5.5% to 7.5% seen only once. The biggest ten clones account for roughly 73% of the sample.

The source material was PBMCs, sampled at surgery. The receptors stem from a male donor with early-stage non-small cell lung cancer.

The sample holds many counts of this clonotype. Found in a library prepared for alpha chains, this beta chain is an off-target read, and its abundance has little meaning. The gene calls are TRBV7-2 and TRBJ2-1; no definite D call. Looked up from germline, CDR1 is SGHTA and CDR2 is FQGNSA. Trimming stripped 4 bases from V and 8 bases from J, with 18 bases between. There are 15 residues in the CDR3. In DNA form, the CDR3 reads TGTGCCAGCAGCTCATCGGTGGGATCTGTGGATGAGCAGTTCTTC. Translation gives CASSSSVGSVDEQFF.

A few counts support this clonotype. The library was built for alpha chains, so this beta chain is an off-target read and its size means little. The chain employs TRBV7-6 and TRBJ1-1; weak D call: TRBD1 (5 bases). Germline values: CDR1 SGHVS, CDR2 FNYEAQ. The V and J ends lost 2 bases and 5 bases respectively, with 15 bases between them. The CDR3 consists of 15 residues. The CDR3 here is CASSLYQGLGTEAFF. CDR3 nucleotides: TGTGCCAGCAGCTTATACCAGGGATTGGGTACTGAAGCTTTCTTT.

Sample share makes this clonotype medium-sized. This beta chain appears as a stray read in a library generated for alpha chains; its size is not informative. The gene calls are TRBV29-1 and TRBJ2-7; D could derive from TRBD1 or TRBD2 (6 bases each). In germline, CDR1 is SQVTM, CDR2 ANQGSEA. CDR3 length: 13 amino acids. V lost 6 bases to trimming and J lost 6 bases, with 18 bases between them. In DNA, the CDR3 is TGCAGCGTGGGGGCGCTGGAGGGGAGCGAGCAGTACTTC. Protein sequence: CSVGALEGSEQYF.

This clonotype appeared a few times. This beta chain is off target for a library built for alpha chains, so its abundance means little. The chain joins TRBV6-6 to TRBJ2-2; 11 nucleotides match TRBD2. The J segment lost 7 bases and the V segment lost 1 base, leaving 5 bases of the junction unmatched. The V gene's germline CDR1 is MNHNY and CDR2 SVGAGI (reference sequence). The CDR3 runs to 16 residues. The CDR3 nucleotides are TGTGCCAGCAGTTACTATAGCGGGGGGGCTGGCGGGGAGCTGTTTTTT. Translating it yields CASSYYSGGAGGELFF.

There are a few counts of this clonotype. At one end, the junction sequence differs from germline, possibly due to a read error. A library prepared for alpha chains yielded this beta chain as an off-target read; its size is of little meaning. The J gene is TRBJ2-7, the V gene TRBV14; D is possibly TRBD1 (6 bases). The CDR3 has 13 residues. Per the germline V gene, CDR1 is SGHDN and CDR2 is FVKESK. The CDR3 region has the DNA TGTGCCAGCAGCCCTGATCGTTCTGGGACACCCTTCTTT. Its protein product is CASSPDRSGTPFF. The entire variable domain, with the rest obtained from reference TRBV14 and TRBJ2-7, is as follows: EAGVTQFPSHSVIEKGQTVTLRCDPISGHDNLYWYRRVMGKEIKFLLHFVKESKQDESGMPNNRFLAERTGGTYSTLKVQPAELEDSGVYFCASSPDRSGTPFFGPGTRLTVT.

This clonotype appeared many times. Within a library made for alpha chains, this beta chain is off target, and its count is uninformative. The chain employs TRBV5-1 and TRBJ1-1, with no clear D. Germline values: CDR1 SGHRS, CDR2 YFSETQ. V shed 0 bases and J shed 1 base, with 4 bases lying between them. This CDR3 has 13 amino acids. CDR3 residues: CASSLEGNTEAFF. CDR3 nucleotides: TGCGCCAGCAGCTTGGAGGGGAACACTGAAGCTTTCTTT. Combining the CDR3 with reference TRBV5-1 and TRBJ1-1 gives the whole variable domain KAGVTQTPRYLIKTRGQQVTLSCSPISGHRSVSWYQQTPGQGLQFLFEYFSETQRNKGNFPGRFSGRQFSNSRSEMNVSTLELGDSALYLCASSLEGNTEAFFGQGTRLTVV.

This clonotype was found many times. Found in a library prepared for alpha chains, this beta chain is an off-target read, and its abundance has little meaning. This chain uses TRBV6-5 with TRBJ2-7; D possibly corresponds to TRBD1 (5 bases). V lost 6 bases and J 0 bases, leaving 15 bases between the germline ends. Looked up from germline, CDR1 is MNHEY and CDR2 is SVGAGI. CDR3 length equals 15 residues. The DNA of the CDR3 is TGTGCCAGCAGGCCGCGTATCGACAGCTCCTACGAGCAGTACTTC. Its translation: CASRPRIDSSYEQYF.

At least ten counts were recorded for this clonotype. Being off target in a library aimed at alpha chains, this beta chain has a size of little meaning. V is TRBV7-9 and J is TRBJ1-1; D unresolved. Germline-derived CDR1 and CDR2 are SEHNR and FQNEAQ (reference sequence). V dropped 1 base and J dropped 0 bases, with 0 bases sitting between them. The length of the CDR3 is 12 residues. In nucleotides, the CDR3 is TGTGCCAGCAGCTTAGTGAACACTGAAGCTTTCTTT. It is translated as CASSLVNTEAFF.

This clonotype has at least ten counts. Found in a library prepared for alpha chains, this beta chain is an off-target read, and its abundance has little meaning. The V call is TRBV5-1, the J call TRBJ1-5; maybe TRBD1 (6 bases). Germline V gene sequence: CDR1 SGHRS, CDR2 YFSETQ. V lost 9 bases and J 0 bases, leaving 19 bases between the germline ends. This CDR3 has 16 amino acids. The CDR3 spells CATPTGGLYSNQPQHF. CDR3 nucleotide sequence: TGCGCCACCCCAACTGGGGGCCTCTATAGCAATCAGCCCCAGCATTTT.

This clonotype was recorded at least ten times. This beta chain is an unintended read in a library built for alpha chains; its size means little. V is TRBV7-2 and J is TRBJ1-2; 7 bases are shared with TRBD1. V shed 3 bases, J shed 6 bases, and the junction held 4 bases outside the gene matches. Germline CDR1 is SGHTA and CDR2 is FQGNSA. The CDR3 sequence is 13 residues long. In DNA, the CDR3 is TGTGCCAGCAGCTTGCAGGGGGTAGATGGCTACACCTTC. Encoded protein: CASSLQGVDGYTF.

In this sample, this clonotype turned up many times. Within a library made for alpha chains, this beta chain is off target, and its count is uninformative. V gene TRBV27 combines with J gene TRBJ2-7; D perhaps matches TRBD2 (6 bases). The CDR3 covers 16 residues. Germline V lookup: CDR1 MNHEY, CDR2 SMNVEV (reference sequence). The V and J ends lost 2 bases and 2 bases respectively, with 16 bases between them. This CDR3 reads CASSLGWGEEAYEQYF. CDR3 DNA sequence: TGTGCCAGCAGTTTAGGATGGGGGGAGGAAGCCTACGAGCAGTACTTC.

This clonotype was recorded many times. This beta chain lies outside the target of a library built for alpha chains; its clone size means little. V gene TRBV20-1 combines with J gene TRBJ1-1; TRBD1 aligns across 8 bases. The CDR3 is made up of 15 amino acids. V trimming: 5 bases; J trimming: 4 bases; junction bases outside the gene matches: 12. Germline CDR1 DFQATT, CDR2 SNEGSKA (reference sequence). This chain's CDR3 is CSASLPGGSGTEAFF. For the CDR3, the DNA is TGCAGTGCTTCGCTACCAGGGGGCTCGGGCACTGAAGCTTTCTTT.

This clonotype has ten or more counts. Because the library targeted alpha chains, this beta chain is an off-target read whose size means little. The J gene is TRBJ1-5, the V gene TRBV3-1; D remains ambiguous. Germline-derived CDR1 and CDR2 are LGHDT and YNNKEL (reference sequence). The ends were cut back, 1 base at V and 5 bases at J, with 12 bases in the middle. This CDR3 has 15 amino acids. CDR3 bases: TGTGCCAGCAGCCAAGGGACGGTGGGTTATCAGCCCCAGCATTTT. The encoded protein is CASSQGTVGYQPQHF. The whole variable domain, remainder taken from reference TRBV3-1 and TRBJ1-5, is DTAVSQTPKYLVTQMGNDKSIKCEQNLGHDTMYWYKQDSKKFLKIMFSYNNKELIINETVPNRFSPKSPDKAHLNLHINSLELGDSAVYFCASSQGTVGYQPQHFGDGTRLSIL.

There are many counts of this clonotype. Found in a library prepared for alpha chains, this beta chain is an off-target read, and its abundance has little meaning. This sequence joins TRBV5-1 and TRBJ2-3, with 10 positions matching TRBD1. The junction had 6 bases not matched to a gene; V was cut back by 4 bases and J by 4 bases. The CDR3 spans 15 residues. The germline CDR1 and CDR2 sequences are SGHRS and YFSETQ. CDR3 sequence reads: CASSQTGGGADTQYF. The CDR3 DNA sequence: TGCGCCAGCAGCCAGACAGGGGGCGGCGCAGATACGCAGTATTTT.

Ten or more counts support this clonotype. The library was built for alpha chains, so this beta chain is an off-target read and its size means little. The J gene is TRBJ1-4, the V gene TRBV14, with D uncertain. The CDR3 covers 14 residues. CDR1 and CDR2 from the germline V gene are SGHDN and FVKESK. Trimming pared 4 bases from V and 4 bases from J, leaving 10 bases between. DNA of the CDR3: TGTGCCAGCAGCCCTGCGGACCTTAATGAAAAACTGTTTTTT. This encodes CASSPADLNEKLFF.

This clonotype was found many times. This beta chain turned up in a library designed for alpha chains; as an off-target read, its abundance says little. V is TRBV6-5 and J is TRBJ1-2, with 8 nucleotides matching TRBD1. CDR3 length: 14 amino acids. Germline loops: CDR1 MNHEY, CDR2 SVGAGI. Trimming removed 7 bases from V and 6 bases from J; junction bases left unmatched: 10. In DNA form, the CDR3 reads TGTGCCAGCATATCCCGGTCAGGGGGCGATGGCTACACCTTC. Protein sequence: CASISRSGGDGYTF.

This clonotype was counted between two and nine times. This beta chain is a stray read from a library made for alpha chains; its abundance is not meaningful. J is TRBJ2-6 and V is TRBV11-3; no clear D. CDR3 length equals 17 residues. Deletions cut 6 bases from V and 0 bases from J, with 15 bases between. CDR1 SGHNT and CDR2 YENEEA come from the germline V gene. Here the CDR3 DNA reads TGTGCCAGCAGAGGATCTTCGGACGCCTCTGGGGCCAACGTCCTGACTTTC. Protein: CASRGSSDASGANVLTF.

Many counts were recorded for this clonotype. This beta chain represents an off-target read in a library built for alpha chains; its size is of limited meaning. The chain joins TRBV28 to TRBJ2-2, with TRBD1 matching 9 bases. This CDR3 contains 16 residues. The V gene's germline CDR1 is MDHEN and CDR2 SYDVKM. Unmatched junction bases numbered 9, after V lost 5 bases and J lost 5 bases. The CDR3 nucleotides read TGTGCCAGCAGTCCGTCGGGACAGGGTTTGACCGGGGAGCTGTTTTTT. Its translation is CASSPSGQGLTGELFF.

This clonotype appeared many times. This beta chain lies outside the target of a library built for alpha chains; its clone size means little. The rearrangement links TRBV4-1 to TRBJ1-2; D call uncertain. Deletions cut 1 base from V and 7 bases from J, with 7 bases between. This CDR3 is 12 amino acids long. Germline V gene data show CDR1 as MGHRA and CDR2 as YSYEKL. CDR3 loop: CASSQGSTGYTF. The DNA of the CDR3 is TGCGCCAGCAGCCAAGGGTCCACTGGCTACACCTTC.

This clonotype came up many times. As an off-target read in a library built for alpha chains, this beta chain has a frequency of little significance. V is TRBV15 and J is TRBJ1-5; D uncertain. The CDR3 length is 16 residues. CDR1 is LNHNV, CDR2 YYDKDF, per germline (reference sequence). Trimming left V 3 bases short and J 3 bases short, with 15 bases between. CDR3 in DNA: TGTGCCACCAGCAGCCTCAGGATTGGGGACAATCAGCCCCAGCATTTT. This translates into CATSSLRIGDNQPQHF.

For this clonotype: This beta chain is off target for a library built for alpha chains, so its abundance means little. The chain recombines TRBV7-9 with TRBJ2-1; either TRBD1 or TRBD2 may fit D (6 bases each). The CDR3 has 14 amino acids. Trimming left V 1 base short and J 4 bases short, with 8 bases between. Germline CDR1 reads SEHNR; CDR2 reads FQNEAQ (reference sequence). CDR3 sequence: CASSLGGGYNEQFF. The CDR3 DNA sequence: TGTGCCAGCAGCTTAGGAGGGGGGTACAATGAGCAGTTCTTC. Combining the CDR3 with reference TRBV7-9 and TRBJ2-1 gives the whole variable domain DTGVSQNPRHKITKRGQNVTFRCDPISEHNRLYWYRQTLGQGPEFLTYFQNEAQLEKSRLLSDRFSAERPKGSFSTLEIQRTEQGDSAMYLCASSLGGGYNEQFFGPGTRLTVL.